This TCR beta chain was observed in a study of CXCR3-negative and CXCR3-positive naive CD8 T cells. Germline V gene lookup returns CDR1 SGHRS and CDR2 YFSETQ. The CDR3 spans 15 residues. Researchers prepared the TRB cDNA libraries using 5' RACE with UMI labels. TCRdb re-analyzed the 5' RACE reads; it lists each CDR3 protein once, without DNA. Its clone listing holds 55,000 to 70,000 distinct CDR3 sequences. General study findings and limits: Researchers report that CXCR3-positive naive cells carry more hydrophobic TRB CDR3s than CXCR3-negative naive cells. Both naive subsets showed comparably high diversity, and memory CD8+ cells showed much lower diversity.

Worth noting for this clonotype: The antigen is undetermined.

The receptor's source is a human donor in good health. Some clones in this sample may be carry-over from other donors' samples. The V and J genes are TRBV5-1 and TRBJ1-2; TCRdb selects TRBD1, and the lack of DNA leaves this call unchecked. The sequenced sample consisted of naive CXCR3+ CD8+ T cells from blood. The subset is: CD45RO-CCR7+CD27+CD95- naive CD8+ T cells expressing CXCR3 (TNR3+). CDR3 loop: CASSLEQGAGYGYTF.